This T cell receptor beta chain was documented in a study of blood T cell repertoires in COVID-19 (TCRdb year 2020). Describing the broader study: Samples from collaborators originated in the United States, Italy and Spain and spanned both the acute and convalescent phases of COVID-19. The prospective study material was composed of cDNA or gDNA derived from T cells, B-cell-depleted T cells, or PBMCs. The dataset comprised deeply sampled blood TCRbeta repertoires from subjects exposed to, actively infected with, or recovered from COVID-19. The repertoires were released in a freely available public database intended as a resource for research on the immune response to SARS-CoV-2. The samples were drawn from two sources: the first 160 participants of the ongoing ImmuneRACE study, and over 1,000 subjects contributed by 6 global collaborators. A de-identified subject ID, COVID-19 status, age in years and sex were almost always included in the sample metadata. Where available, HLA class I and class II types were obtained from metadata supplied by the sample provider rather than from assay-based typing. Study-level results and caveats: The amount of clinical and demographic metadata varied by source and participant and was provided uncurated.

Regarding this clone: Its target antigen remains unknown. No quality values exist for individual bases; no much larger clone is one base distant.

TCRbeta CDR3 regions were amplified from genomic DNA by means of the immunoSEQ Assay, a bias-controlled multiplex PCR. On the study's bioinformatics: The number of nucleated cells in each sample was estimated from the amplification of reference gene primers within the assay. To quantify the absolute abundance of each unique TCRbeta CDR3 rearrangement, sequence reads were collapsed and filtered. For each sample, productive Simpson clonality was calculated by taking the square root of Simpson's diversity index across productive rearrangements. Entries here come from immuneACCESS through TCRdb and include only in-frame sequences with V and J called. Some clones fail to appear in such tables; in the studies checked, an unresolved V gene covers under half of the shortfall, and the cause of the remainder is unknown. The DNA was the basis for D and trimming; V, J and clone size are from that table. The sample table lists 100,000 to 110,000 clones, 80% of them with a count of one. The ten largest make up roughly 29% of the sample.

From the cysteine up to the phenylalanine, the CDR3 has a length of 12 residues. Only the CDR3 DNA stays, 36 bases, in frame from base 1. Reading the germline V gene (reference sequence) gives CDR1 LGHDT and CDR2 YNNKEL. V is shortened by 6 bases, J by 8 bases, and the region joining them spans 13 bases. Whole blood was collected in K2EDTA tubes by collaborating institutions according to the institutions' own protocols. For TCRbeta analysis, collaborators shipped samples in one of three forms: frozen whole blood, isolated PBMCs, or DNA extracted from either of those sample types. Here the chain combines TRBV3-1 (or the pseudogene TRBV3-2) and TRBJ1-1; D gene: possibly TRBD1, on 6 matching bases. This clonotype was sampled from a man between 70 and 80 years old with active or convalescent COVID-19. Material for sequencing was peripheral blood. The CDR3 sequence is CASSRQADEAFF. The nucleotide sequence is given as TGTGCCAGCAGTAGACAGGCGGACGAAGCTTTCTTT.